These 14 T cell receptor beta chains originate from one sample sequenced in a study of blood T cell repertoires in COVID-19 (dated by TCRdb to 2018 to 2020). The method was the immunoSEQ multiplex PCR assay. TCRdb mirrors the immuneACCESS table, restricted to in-frame sequences. Some clones are absent from its copies; in checked studies, under half trace to an unresolved V gene, and the reason for the others is unknown. The sample table shows 63,000 or so clones, and about 85% are seen once. Of the sample, approximately 4.1% is held by the ten largest clones. The sequencing sample was made of peripheral blood. The receptors shown here come from a man between 65 and 80 years old with active COVID-19.

The gene calls are TRBV5-1 and TRBJ2-5, with 13 bases matching TRBD2. There are 15 residues in the CDR3. The germline CDR1 and CDR2 sequences are SGHRS and YFSETQ. Germline trimming cut 4 bases from V and 4 bases from J; bases unmatched to any gene: 4. The CDR3 loop reads CASSVRLAGGETQYF. The CDR3 coding sequence is TGCGCCAGCAGCGTCCGACTAGCGGGAGGAGAGACCCAGTACTTC.

The chain links TRBV11-3 to TRBJ2-1, with 7 bases identical to TRBD2. CDR3 length: 13 amino acids. Germline V CDR1 and CDR2: SGHNT, YENEEA. The J segment lost 8 bases and the V segment lost 5 bases, leaving 6 bases of the junction unmatched. The DNA for the CDR3 is TGTGCCAGCAGCCAGCGGGAAACCGATGAGCAGTTCTTC. This encodes CASSQRETDEQFF.

This sequence joins TRBV6-5 and TRBJ2-7; D gene uncertain. CDR3 length: 13 residues. Germline lookup yields CDR1 MNHEY and CDR2 SVGAGI. The V end lost 2 bases, the J end lost 2 bases, and 7 bases lay between the germline ends. CDR3 in amino acids: CASSYRQAYEQYF. The CDR3 DNA sequence: TGTGCCAGCAGTTACAGGCAGGCCTACGAGCAGTACTTC.

V is TRBV9 and J is TRBJ1-2; tentative D call: TRBD1 (6 bases). CDR3 length: 13 amino acids. The V end lost 4 bases, the J end lost 0 bases, and 7 bases lay between the germline ends. Germline CDR1 SGDLS, CDR2 YYNGEE. CDR3 nucleotides: TGTGCCAGCAGCCGGGACACTAACTATGGCTACACCTTC. It is translated as CASSRDTNYGYTF.

This clone was recorded once. This chain connects TRBV15 to TRBJ2-3; TRBD2 matches at 10 bases. Germline V lookup: CDR1 LNHNV, CDR2 YYDKDF (reference sequence). Unmatched junction bases numbered 4, after V lost 2 bases and J lost 5 bases. The CDR3 spans 15 residues. The CDR3 sequence: CATSRLAGVGDTQYF. CDR3 nucleotide sequence: TGTGCCACCAGCAGACTAGCGGGGGTGGGAGATACGCAGTATTTT.

This clone was seen once. The chain joins TRBV30 to TRBJ1-2, with D possibly being TRBD1 (5 bases). V was shortened by 1 base and J by 7 bases, with 16 bases between the two germline ends. Germline V lookup: CDR1 GTSNPN, CDR2 SVGIG (reference sequence). CDR3 size: 14 residues. CDR3 nucleotides: TGTGCCTGGAGTGAGTGGGGGAGGGCTGGTGGCTACACCTTC. Translation: CAWSEWGRAGGYTF.

Comment on this clone: The junction and the germline gene differ at one end; a read error may be behind it. In DNA, the CDR3 is TGTGCCTGGAGTACTACTAGCGGGAGCCGGCCGGATTTT. Translating it yields CAWSTTSGSRPDF. The chain recombines TRBV30 with TRBJ2-3, with TRBD2 matching over 11 bases. The CDR3 sequence is 13 residues long. CDR1 GTSNPN and CDR2 SVGIG come from the germline V gene (reference sequence). The whole variable domain, remainder taken from reference TRBV30 and TRBJ2-3, is SQTIHQWPATLVQPVGSPLSLECTVEGTSNPNLYWYRQAAGRGLQLLFYSVGIGQISSEVPQNLSASRPQDRQFILSSKKLLLSDSGFYLCAWSTTSGSRPDFGPGTRLTVL.

V gene TRBV6-2 or TRBV6-3 combines with J gene TRBJ1-1; tentative D call: TRBD1 (6 bases). V was cut by 2 bases and J by 1 base, with 20 bases left in between. Germline loops: CDR1 MNHEY, CDR2 SVGEGT. The CDR3 consists of 18 residues. The CDR3 DNA sequence: TGTGCCAGCAGTTACCCCTTGTGGGGGGGGCTCGAGAACACTGAAGCTTTCTTT. Protein product: CASSYPLWGGLENTEAFF.

The chain carries TRBV11-3 and TRBJ1-2; a weak D match, TRBD1 (5 bases). CDR1 is SGHNT, CDR2 YENEEA, per germline. V was cut by 4 bases and J by 4 bases, with 10 bases left in between. The CDR3 is 13 amino acids. This chain's CDR3 is CASSSGTPYGYTF. Written as DNA, the CDR3 is TGTGCCAGCAGCTCCGGGACTCCCTATGGCTACACCTTC.

The chain uses TRBV7-2 and TRBJ2-1, with D unresolved. This CDR3 is 16 amino acids long. Germline values: CDR1 SGHTA, CDR2 FQGNSA. Trimming shortened V by 5 bases and J by 0 bases, and 14 bases separated the two germline ends. The CDR3 nucleotides are TGTGCCAGCAGCGCCACGGCGGAAAGCTCCTACAATGAGCAGTTCTTC. This encodes CASSATAESSYNEQFF.

This chain links TRBV13 with TRBJ2-5, with 14 bases identical to TRBD2. CDR1 is PRHDT and CDR2 is FYEKMQ in the germline V gene (reference sequence). V shed 5 bases and J 5 bases; nucleotides not matched to a gene: 7. The CDR3 runs 16 residues. In DNA form, the CDR3 reads TGTGCCAGCAGCGGCGGGACTAGCGGGAGATTTGAGACCCAGTACTTC. Encoded protein: CASSGGTSGRFETQYF.

This clone has just a few counts. V is TRBV30 and J is TRBJ2-7; weak D call: TRBD1 (6 bases). V lost 6 bases and J lost 5, with 14 bases in between. Germline CDR1 GTSNPN, CDR2 SVGIG (reference sequence). The CDR3 consists of 12 residues. This CDR3 is CACTGSGDEQYF. In DNA, the CDR3 is TGTGCCTGTACAGGGTCTGGCGACGAGCAGTACTTC.

This clone was observed a few times. The chain uses TRBV6-5 and TRBJ2-7; tentatively, D is TRBD1 (5 bases). The V and J ends lost 8 bases and 0 bases respectively, with 14 bases between them. This CDR3 spans 14 amino acids. The V gene's germline CDR1 is MNHEY and CDR2 SVGAGI. CDR3 in amino acids: CASAPLGPSYEQYF. CDR3 nucleotides: TGTGCCAGCGCACCGTTGGGGCCCTCCTACGAGCAGTACTTC.

This rearrangement joins TRBV6-5 to TRBJ1-2, with D possibly TRBD1 on 5 matching bases. CDR3 length equals 14 residues. V lost 6 bases and J lost 8, with 19 bases in between. CDR1 is MNHEY and CDR2 is SVGAGI in the germline V gene. CDR3 DNA: TGTGCCAGCAGGACGGGCGGGGGAGCCGGGGGCTACACCTTC. As protein: CASRTGGGAGGYTF.